Listed below are T cell receptor beta chains from one sample, sequenced in a study of T-cell reconstitution after alpha-beta-depleted transplantation in children. From the PCR reads, TCRdb called clonotypes with MiXCR, one entry per CDR3 protein. The data show over 550,000 distinct CDR3 sequences, about 11% seen once. The sample here was PBMCs from the stem cell graft donor, taken from the stem cell graft. Every receptor here comes from a human donor who donated a stem cell graft to a child with acute myeloid leukemia. The CDR3 runs from the conserved cysteine through the conserved F or W. The D gene is left open where the match is weak. Only part of the rows carry a size: once, few, many, or a class if the clone is expanded.

V	size	D	J	CDR3	DNA
TRBV11-2	-	TRBD2	TRBJ2-5	CASRSGREEETQYF	TGTGCCAGCCGTAGCGGGAGAGAAGAAGAGACCCAGTACTTC
TRBV20-1	few	TRBD2	TRBJ2-5	CSAKPPLAGGHQETQYF	TGCAGTGCCAAACCCCCCCTAGCGGGAGGACACCAAGAGACCCAGTACTTC
TRBV6-2/TRBV6-3	many	TRBD1	TRBJ2-1	CASSLDRALNEQFF	TGTGCCAGCAGTCTCGACAGGGCCCTTAATGAGCAGTTCTTC
TRBV10-3	many	TRBD2	TRBJ2-1	CAIGLASGYNEQFF	TGTGCCATCGGTCTGGCTAGCGGTTACAATGAGCAGTTCTTC
TRBV6-6	few	-	TRBJ1-1	CASRKGGNTEAFF	TGTGCCAGCAGGAAAGGGGGAAACACTGAAGCTTTCTTT
TRBV6-1	-	TRBD2	TRBJ2-7	CASTPTSGRPTSYEQYF	TGTGCCAGTACACCGACTAGCGGGAGGCCTACCTCCTACGAGCAGTACTTC
TRBV20-1	few	TRBD2	TRBJ2-1	CCARGGLAGVYNEQFF	TGCTGTGCTAGAGGGGGACTAGCGGGAGTGTACAATGAGCAGTTCTTC
TRBV20-1	-	-	TRBJ1-1	CSAPKGGTEAFF	TGCAGTGCCCCAAAGGGGGGCACTGAAGCTTTCTTT
TRBV12-3/TRBV12-4	few	TRBD1	TRBJ2-5	CASTPVGQGAGTQYF	TGTGCCAGCACCCCCGTCGGACAGGGGGCGGGGACCCAGTACTTC
TRBV10-3	many	-	TRBJ2-5	CATGLQETQYF	TGTGCCACCGGCCTTCAAGAGACCCAGTACTTC
TRBV6-1	few	-	TRBJ2-5	CASSIDRLTETQYF	TGTGCCAGCAGTATAGACAGGTTAACGGAGACCCAGTACTTC
TRBV29-1	few	TRBD2	TRBJ2-3	CSVEGGTSGNIDTQYF	TGCAGCGTTGAAGGAGGGACTAGCGGGAACATAGATACGCAGTATTTT
TRBV28	many	-	TRBJ2-2	CASSLLTGELFF	TGTGCCAGCAGCTTATTAACCGGGGAGCTGTTTTTT
TRBV28	many	TRBD1	TRBJ2-7	CASSSIGQGRYYEQYF	TGTGCCAGCAGTTCTATAGGACAGGGCCGGTACTACGAGCAGTACTTC
TRBV19	-	TRBD2	TRBJ2-7	CASSFSGDTYEQYF	TGTGCCAGTAGTTTTAGCGGGGATACCTACGAGCAGTACTTC
TRBV7-8	few	-	TRBJ2-1	CASSLDFGSAEQFF	TGTGCCAGCAGCTTAGATTTCGGCTCCGCTGAGCAGTTCTTC
TRBV20-1	few	TRBD2	TRBJ2-1	CSARRREVTNEQFF	TGCAGTGCTAGGCGGCGGGAGGTTACCAATGAGCAGTTCTTC
TRBV11-2	few	-	TRBJ2-1	CASSLEITGLSNEQFF	TGTGCCAGCAGCTTAGAGATAACGGGACTCTCCAATGAGCAGTTCTTC
TRBV29-1	few	TRBD2	TRBJ2-5	CSVVPSSGQTQYF	TGCAGCGTTGTTCCTTCTAGCGGGCAGACCCAGTACTTC
TRBV3-1	-	TRBD1	TRBJ2-7	CASSLSGTGTYEQYF	TGTGCCAGCAGCCTTTCGGGGACAGGGACCTACGAGCAGTACTTC
TRBV6-1	few	TRBD1	TRBJ1-2	CASSEDRGIDGYTF	TGTGCCAGCAGTGAAGACAGGGGAATTGATGGCTACACCTTC
TRBV7-2	few	TRBD1	TRBJ2-7	CASSLRTGPREQYF	TGTGCCAGCAGCCTCCGGACAGGTCCTCGGGAGCAGTACTTC
TRBV29-1	-	-	TRBJ2-1	CSVLVAHNEQFF	TGCAGCGTTCTGGTAGCCCACAATGAGCAGTTCTTC
TRBV18	many	TRBD1	TRBJ1-5	CASSPTGTGGFNQPQHF	TGTGCCAGCTCACCAACCGGGACAGGGGGCTTCAATCAGCCCCAGCATTTT
TRBV9	many	TRBD1	TRBJ2-7	CASSVGQGYGEQYF	TGTGCCAGCAGCGTAGGACAGGGGTACGGCGAGCAGTACTTC
TRBV29-1	few	-	TRBJ1-1	CSVEDRATEAFF	TGCAGCGTTGAAGACAGGGCCACTGAAGCTTTCTTT
TRBV12-3/TRBV12-4	-	TRBD1	TRBJ2-3	CASSSGTGYHTDTQYF	TGTGCCAGCAGTTCAGGGACAGGGTATCACACAGATACGCAGTATTTT
TRBV4-2	many	TRBD2	TRBJ2-3	CASSQELAGVTDTQYF	TGTGCCAGCAGCCAAGAGCTAGCGGGAGTCACAGATACGCAGTATTTT
TRBV9	few	-	TRBJ2-2	CASSVASRNTGELFF	TGTGCCAGCAGCGTAGCTTCGCGGAACACCGGGGAGCTGTTTTTT
TRBV7-8	-	TRBD2	TRBJ2-4	CASSLSTSGSNLAKNIQYF	TGTGCCAGCAGCTTGTCGACTAGCGGCTCAAACCTAGCCAAAAACATTCAGTACTTC
TRBV5-1	few	TRBD2	TRBJ2-1	CASSLETSGRGFWQFF	TGCGCCAGCAGCCTTGAGACTAGCGGGAGAGGTTTCTGGCAGTTCTTC
TRBV6-2/TRBV6-3	many	-	TRBJ2-2	CASSQQNTGELFF	TGTGCCAGCAGTCAACAAAACACCGGGGAGCTGTTTTTT
TRBV7-9	few	-	TRBJ1-5	CASGREGNQPQHF	TGTGCCAGCGGAAGGGAGGGGAATCAGCCCCAGCATTTT
TRBV28	few	-	TRBJ2-4	CASSSSGQRENIQYF	TGTGCCAGCAGTTCTTCCGGACAGAGAGAAAACATTCAGTACTTC
TRBV2	few	-	TRBJ1-2	CASTGNQANYGYTF	TGTGCCAGCACCGGGAATCAAGCTAACTATGGCTACACCTTC
TRBV5-5	few	-	TRBJ2-1	CASSPDFFSYNEQFF	TGTGCCAGCAGCCCAGACTTTTTTTCCTACAATGAGCAGTTCTTC
TRBV18	few	-	TRBJ1-4	CASSPQDRSNEKLFF	TGTGCCAGCTCACCACAAGACAGAAGTAATGAAAAACTGTTTTTT
TRBV7-2	few	-	TRBJ1-3	CASSPRGVSGNTIYF	TGTGCCAGCAGCCCACGGGGGGTCTCTGGAAACACCATATATTTT
TRBV10-3	many	-	TRBJ1-3	CATGTGEVTIYF	TGTGCCACCGGGACCGGGGAGGTCACCATATATTTT
TRBV20-1	many	-	TRBJ2-6	CSARDLLGGSGANVLTF	TGCAGTGCTAGAGATCTTCTAGGGGGCTCTGGGGCCAACGTCCTGACTTTC
TRBV27	many	-	TRBJ2-3	CARLATFTDTQYF	TGTGCCAGGCTAGCGACCTTCACAGATACGCAGTATTTT
TRBV28	many	TRBD1	TRBJ2-7	CASSVPTGGYPEQYF	TGTGCCAGCAGTGTTCCGACAGGGGGTTATCCGGAGCAGTACTTC
TRBV20-1	few	-	TRBJ2-7	CSARDWANGVYEQYF	TGCAGTGCTAGAGATTGGGCCAACGGGGTCTACGAGCAGTACTTC
TRBV20-1	few	-	TRBJ1-1	CSARKEGSGTEAFF	TGCAGTGCTAGAAAAGAGGGGAGTGGGACTGAAGCTTTCTTT
TRBV7-9	few	-	TRBJ1-5	CASRAGTPNQPQHF	TGTGCCAGCAGGGCCGGGACGCCTAATCAGCCCCAGCATTTT
TRBV7-2	few	-	TRBJ2-2	CASRPTGPEAGELFF	TGTGCCAGCAGGCCGACCGGTCCGGAGGCCGGGGAGCTGTTTTTT